This T cell receptor beta chain was sequenced during a study of blood T cell repertoires in COVID-19. Study-wide background: Samples came from the United States, Italy and Spain, spanning acute and convalescent COVID-19. Nucleic acid was either cDNA or gDNA, and it came from T cells, B-cell-depleted T cells, or PBMCs.

Germline V gene lookup returns CDR1 SGHDN and CDR2 FVKESK. With 1 base removed from V and 8 bases from J, the gap between germline ends came to 14 bases. CDR3 size: 15 residues. Repertoires were generated with immunoSEQ multiplex PCR, while TCRdb's copy carries only in-frame clones and drops some. The sample shows some 270,000 clones, approximately 84% of them seen only once. Patients at the Seattle site were enrolled during active infection and followed longitudinally. The V call is TRBV14, the J call TRBJ2-2; TRBD2 is a possible D gene (6 bases). Specimen: peripheral blood. The TCR comes from a person aged 70 to 85 with COVID-19, enrolled during active disease. The CDR3 here is CASSQGAGGLGELFF. The DNA of the CDR3 is TGTGCCAGCAGCCAAGGAGCGGGCGGACTTGGGGAGCTGTTTTTT. The full variable domain, with the rest looked up from reference TRBV14 and TRBJ2-2, is EAGVTQFPSHSVIEKGQTVTLRCDPISGHDNLYWYRRVMGKEIKFLLHFVKESKQDESGMPNNRFLAERTGGTYSTLKVQPAELEDSGVYFCASSQGAGGLGELFFGEGSRLTVL.